These 5 T cell receptor beta chains share one sample of origin, sequenced in a study of TIL therapy for anti-PD-1-resistant metastatic lung cancer. This was the immunoSEQ v3 assay. Measured with immunoSEQ multiplex PCR; TCRdb has only the in-frame clones, and not every one. The table includes about 60,000 clones, roughly 84% detected once. Documented time point: pre-treatment sample, taken before nivolumab and TIL therapy. The sample consisted of blood, taken at baseline. These receptors were collected from a person between 25 and 79 years old with non-small cell lung cancer.

V is TRBV6-1 and J is TRBJ2-1; D may correspond to TRBD1 or TRBD2 (5 bases each). V lost 4 bases to trimming and J lost 6 bases, with 13 bases between them. This CDR3 contains 14 residues. Germline assignment: CDR1 MNHNS and CDR2 SASEGT. The CDR3 loop is CASSVAPGPNEQFF. For the CDR3, the DNA is TGTGCCAGCAGTGTAGCTCCGGGACCCAATGAGCAGTTCTTC.

J is TRBJ1-1 and V is TRBV12-1; TRBD1, as called in the table, went unchecked against the DNA. TRBV12-1 is classified as a pseudogene. The CDR3 sequence is 13 residues long. DNA for the CDR3: TGTGCCAGCAGCGCTGGACAGGGGGTTGGGGCTTTCTTT. Protein sequence: CASSAGQGVGAFF.

The rearrangement uses TRBV7-2 and TRBJ1-5; tentative D call: TRBD1 (6 bases). V gave up 0 bases and J gave up 10 bases, with 16 bases separating them. The V gene's germline CDR1 is SGHTA and CDR2 FQGNSA. The CDR3 totals 15 residues. The CDR3 reads CASSLAGTAGGPQHF. CDR3 DNA: TGTGCCAGCAGCTTAGCGGGGACCGCTGGGGGCCCCCAGCATTTT. The complete variable domain, with remaining parts taken from reference TRBV7-2 and TRBJ1-5, reads GAGVSQSPSNKVTEKGKDVELRCDPISGHTALYWYRQSLGQGLEFLIYFQGNSAPDKSGLPSDRFSAERTGGSVSTLTIQRTQQEDSAVYLCASSLAGTAGGPQHFGDGTRLSIL.

The chain joins TRBV25-1 to TRBJ1-1; 9 bases are shared with TRBD1. V lost 5 bases to trimming and J lost 5 bases; unmatched junction nucleotides: 9. The CDR3 spans 15 residues. Germline values: CDR1 MGHDK, CDR2 SYGVNS. CDR3 in amino acids: CASSPTKQGATEAFF. CDR3 coding DNA: TGTGCCAGCAGTCCCACTAAACAGGGGGCGACTGAAGCTTTCTTT.

The chain recombines TRBV2 with TRBJ1-1, with a tentative D call TRBD1 (5 bases). Trimming pared 8 bases from V and 1 base from J, leaving 11 bases between. This CDR3 is built from 13 residues. Germline CDR1 reads SNHLY; CDR2 reads FYNNEI. CDR3 loop: CASAGRANTEAFF. In DNA, the CDR3 is TGTGCCAGCGCGGGACGGGCGAACACTGAAGCTTTCTTT.